This entry describes one T cell receptor (beta chain). The antigen is not known. The sample belongs to a study of vaccination effects on CD4 cells after COVID-19. Overall study results and limits: Marked clonal contraction of both clone types appeared late after vaccination.

CDR1 WNHNN and CDR2 SYGVQD come from the germline V gene (reference sequence). V shed 6 bases and J shed 5 bases, with 12 bases lying between them. The CDR3 has 13 amino acids. The data were produced by immunoSEQ multiplex PCR, yet TCRdb's version contains in-frame clones alone and is incomplete. Found here are 74,000 or so clones, roughly 80% of them singletons; the top ten hold less than 15%. Prior to sequencing, the ViraFEST assay stimulated PBMC with viral peptide pools, which expanded the antigen-specific CD4+ T cells. The authors isolated CD4+ T cells after more than eight days of culture. Vaccinated recipients, who were negative for nucleocapsid antibodies, had no history of SARS-CoV-2 infection.

The sample was CD4+ T cells from PBMCs cultured with SARS-CoV-2 spike peptides, taken before COVID-19 vaccination. The rearrangement uses TRBV10-1 and TRBJ2-3, with D unclear. The TCR comes from a human donor who received a COVID-19 vaccine. The CDR3 loop is CASRRTSLDTQYF. CDR3 bases: TGCGCCAGCAGAAGGACGAGTCTAGATACGCAGTATTTT.